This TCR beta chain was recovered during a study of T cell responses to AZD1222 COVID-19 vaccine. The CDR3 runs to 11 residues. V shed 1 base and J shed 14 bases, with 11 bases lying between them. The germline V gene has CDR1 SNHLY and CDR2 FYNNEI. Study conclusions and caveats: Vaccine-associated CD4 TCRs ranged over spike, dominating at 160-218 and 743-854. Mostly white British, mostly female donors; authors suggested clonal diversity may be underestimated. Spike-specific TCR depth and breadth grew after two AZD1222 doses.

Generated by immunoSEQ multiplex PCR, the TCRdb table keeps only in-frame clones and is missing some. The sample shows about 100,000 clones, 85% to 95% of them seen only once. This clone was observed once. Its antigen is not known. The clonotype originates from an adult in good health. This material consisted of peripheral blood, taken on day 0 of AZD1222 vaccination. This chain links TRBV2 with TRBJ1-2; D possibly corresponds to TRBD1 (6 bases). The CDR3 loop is CASSEGGASTF. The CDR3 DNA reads TGTGCCAGCAGTGAAGGGGGGGCAAGTACCTTC. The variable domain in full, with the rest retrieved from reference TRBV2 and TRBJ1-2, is EPEVTQTPSHQVTQMGQEVILRCVPISNHLYFYWYRQILGQKVEFLVSFYNNEISEKSEIFDDQFSVERPDGSNFTLKIRSTKLEDSAMYFCASSEGGASTFGSGTRLTVV.